This T cell receptor beta chain derives from a study of CXCR3-negative and CXCR3-positive naive CD8 T cells. Findings and caveats of the study: Relative to CXCR3-negative naive cells, CXCR3-positive naive cells had more hydrophobic TRB CDR3s.

Worth noting for this clonotype: Its target is unknown.

UMI-tagged TRB cDNA libraries were built via 5' RACE. For each CDR3 protein, TCRdb gives one entry from its re-call of the 5' RACE reads, without DNA. The sample table sets out nearly 90,000 distinct CDR3 sequences. This TCR was recovered from a human donor in good health. Some clones in this sample may be carry-over from other donors' samples. Sequencing was carried out using naive CXCR3+ CD8+ T cells from blood. Subset reported: CD45RO-CCR7+CD27+CD95- naive CD8+ T cells expressing CXCR3 (TNR3+).

CDR3 loop: CASSVRRDEETQYF. The chain has TRBV2 and TRBJ2-5; the D call of TRBD1 rests on TCRdb alone, since no DNA is present to check it. The CDR3 is 14 amino acids. The germline V gene has CDR1 SNHLY and CDR2 FYNNEI. The complete variable domain, with remaining parts taken from reference TRBV2 and TRBJ2-5, reads EPEVTQTPSHQVTQMGQEVILRCVPISNHLYFYWYRQILGQKVEFLVSFYNNEISEKSEIFDDQFSVERPDGSNFTLKIRSTKLEDSAMYFCASSVRRDEETQYFGPGTRLLVL.